This T cell receptor beta chain is from a study of cytomegalovirus exposure and HLA in healthy donors. About the study: The 120 or so validation repertoires, a later analysis reported, used the same platform as the 600 to 700 first-cohort repertoires.

General study points: TCR clusters originating in the first cohort tended to co-occur in the 110 or so validation repertoires, according to a later analysis. The study put 150 or so TCR beta chains on its list as cytomegalovirus-associated.

Of note for this clone: Its antigen is not identified.

Data came from immunoSEQ multiplex PCR; TCRdb stores just in-frame clones and leaves some out. The sample yields over 150,000 clones, about 90% seen once. Trimming shortened V by 6 bases and J by 4 bases, and 15 bases separated the two germline ends. The germline V gene encodes CDR1 MNHNS and CDR2 SASEGT. The CDR3 extends over 15 amino acids. The receptor's source is a woman between 18 and 29 years old in good health and CMV-seropositive. Sequences were obtained from PBMCs. J is TRBJ2-2 and V is TRBV6-1; weak D call: TRBD2 (5 bases). The CDR3 region is CASRAPGAGTGELFF. In DNA form, the CDR3 reads TGTGCCAGCAGAGCTCCGGGCGCGGGCACCGGGGAGCTGTTTTTT.